These 22 T cell receptor beta chains came from one sample sequenced in a study of cytomegalovirus exposure and HLA in healthy donors. The method was immunoSEQ multiplex PCR; TCRdb's version includes in-frame clones alone and lacks a portion of them. The sample contains about 280,000 clones, approximately 87% of which appear only once. The material sequenced was PBMCs. The receptors shown here come from a woman aged 18-29 years in good health and CMV-seronegative.

The chain links TRBV28 to TRBJ2-2; D remains unclear. Trimming took off 2 bases at V and 0 bases at J, with 7 bases between the two ends. The CDR3 length is 15 residues. CDR1 and CDR2 from the germline V gene are MDHEN and SYDVKM. Here the CDR3 reads CASSLGGTNTGELFF. CDR3 nucleotide sequence: TGTGCCAGCAGTTTAGGCGGAACGAACACCGGGGAGCTGTTTTTT.

The V gene is TRBV19, the J gene TRBJ1-2; a possible D gene is TRBD1 (5 bases). CDR1 is LNHDA and CDR2 is SQIVND in the germline V gene (reference sequence). This CDR3 contains 12 residues. V dropped 3 bases and J dropped 6 bases, with 8 bases sitting between them. The CDR3 sequence: CASSMIRDGYTF. The CDR3 nucleotides read TGTGCCAGTAGTATGATCAGGGATGGCTACACCTTC.

The chain links TRBV6-1 to TRBJ2-7; TRBD1 might be the D (6 bases). Germline loops: CDR1 MNHNS, CDR2 SASEGT. The length of the CDR3 is 14 residues. Trimming removed 5 bases from V and 2 bases from J, with 13 bases in between. The CDR3 nucleotides read TGTGCCAGCAGTCGAACAGGGAATACCTACGAGCAGTACTTC. Translating gives CASSRTGNTYEQYF.

The rearrangement links TRBV29-1 to TRBJ2-7; 7 bases map to TRBD1. CDR1 SQVTM and CDR2 ANQGSEA come from the germline V gene. The CDR3 sequence is 16 residues long. V trimming: 6 bases; J trimming: 3 bases; junction bases outside the gene matches: 17. CDR3 nucleotide sequence: TGCAGCGTAGAAAGCTCTATATCAGGGGGAGTCTACGAGCAGTACTTC. It yields the protein CSVESSISGGVYEQYF.

This rearrangement joins TRBV19 to TRBJ1-2; TRBD1 is a possible D gene (6 bases). Germline values: CDR1 LNHDA, CDR2 SQIVND (reference sequence). The CDR3 covers 12 residues. V shed 7 bases and J shed 4 bases, with 10 bases lying between them. The CDR3 sequence: CASTIRGYGYTF. The CDR3 DNA sequence: TGTGCCAGTACCATCAGGGGCTATGGCTACACCTTC.

The J gene is TRBJ2-7, the V gene TRBV6-1; D is undetermined. CDR3 length: 14 amino acids. The V gene lost 2 bases and the J gene lost 4 bases, with 12 bases spanning the gap. Germline-derived CDR1 and CDR2 are MNHNS and SASEGT. This chain's CDR3 is CASSEIYSSYEQYF. CDR3 bases: TGTGCCAGCAGTGAAATTTACAGTTCTTACGAGCAGTACTTC.

This clone was found once. The chain couples TRBV27 to TRBJ2-7; D may be TRBD2 (5 bases). CDR3 length: 13 residues. Germline CDR1 and CDR2: MNHEY and SMNVEV (reference sequence). V lost 3 bases, J lost 3 bases, and 9 bases lay in between. The DNA for the CDR3 is TGTGCCAGCAGTTTTGGTAGCGACTACGAGCAGTACTTC. The encoded protein is CASSFGSDYEQYF.

V usage is TRBV27 and J usage is TRBJ2-7; D call uncertain. CDR1 is MNHEY, CDR2 SMNVEV, per germline (reference sequence). CDR3 length: 14 amino acids. Between the trimmed V and J ends, which lost 10 bases and 4 bases, there was a span of 20 bases. The CDR3 bases are TGTGCCAACCGCCTGGCGGCTTTTCGATACGAGCAGTACTTC. As protein: CANRLAAFRYEQYF.

J is TRBJ1-2 and V is TRBV6-5, with 7 bases matching TRBD1. V lost 10 bases and J lost 3; bases outside the gene matches: 14. There are 15 residues in the CDR3. The V gene's germline CDR1 is MNHEY and CDR2 SVGAGI. The CDR3, as DNA: TGTGCCACAACTATTCAGGGGCAGGGGGACTATGGCTACACCTTC. Protein product: CATTIQGQGDYGYTF.

The rearrangement uses TRBV23-1 and TRBJ1-5; D perhaps matches TRBD1 (6 bases). TRBV23-1 is an open reading frame, and its role is uncertain. The CDR3 consists of 17 residues. The V end lost 2 bases, the J end lost 3 bases, and 17 bases lay between the germline ends. DNA for the CDR3: TGCGCCAGCAGTCAACGGATTAGAGGACAGCTCAATCAGCCCCAGCATTTT. It translates to CASSQRIRGQLNQPQHF.

J is TRBJ2-2 and V is TRBV30, with D perhaps matching TRBD2 (5 bases). Trimming took off 0 bases at V and 6 bases at J, with 8 bases between the two ends. CDR1 is GTSNPN, CDR2 SVGIG, per germline (reference sequence). The CDR3 runs to 13 residues. The DNA for the CDR3 is TGTGCCTGGAGTGTACTCGGGGCCGGGGAGCTGTTTTTT. It translates to CAWSVLGAGELFF.

The chain carries TRBV5-8 and TRBJ2-3; the D gene is possibly TRBD2 (5 bases). This CDR3 has 14 residues. V lost 4 bases and J 5 bases, leaving 14 bases between the germline ends. CDR1 and CDR2 from the germline V gene are SGHTS and YDEGEE. The CDR3 nucleotides read TGTGCCAGCAGCCTGCGGCGGGCACTAGATACGCAGTATTTT. It translates to CASSLRRALDTQYF.

The chain employs TRBV7-9 and TRBJ2-3; 11 bases fit TRBD2. Losses at the gene ends were 6 bases for V and 2 bases for J; bases not matched to a gene: 4. Germline CDR1 reads SEHNR; CDR2 reads FQNEAQ (reference sequence). The CDR3 is 15 residues long. CDR3 loop: CASSRLAGLTDTQYF. DNA for the CDR3: TGTGCCAGCAGTAGACTAGCGGGACTCACAGATACGCAGTATTTT.

The gene calls are TRBV19 and TRBJ2-1; 8 positions agree with TRBD2. The CDR3 consists of 15 residues. Germline CDR1 reads LNHDA; CDR2 reads SQIVND (reference sequence). V was pared by 6 bases and J by 2 bases, with 6 bases of the junction left unmatched. In DNA, the CDR3 is TGTGCCAGTAGACCGGCGGGACTAGCCTACAATGAGCAGTTCTTC. It encodes CASRPAGLAYNEQFF.

V gene TRBV7-6 combines with J gene TRBJ2-2; no clear D. Germline values: CDR1 SGHVS, CDR2 FNYEAQ. The V and J ends lost 8 bases and 7 bases respectively, with 8 bases between them. This CDR3 region has 11 residues. The CDR3 here is CASEKSGELFF. The CDR3 DNA follows: TGTGCCAGCGAGAAGAGCGGGGAGCTGTTTTTT.

The rearrangement joins TRBV2 to TRBJ2-3; 10 nucleotides match TRBD1. This CDR3 is built from 16 residues. The V segment lost 6 bases and the J segment 3 bases; nucleotides outside the gene matches: 9. CDR1 is SNHLY, CDR2 FYNNEI, per germline. CDR3 coding DNA: TGTGCCAGCAGCGAGGCCGGGACAGGGGTGACAGATACGCAGTATTTT. This codes for CASSEAGTGVTDTQYF. Based on the CDR3 plus reference TRBV2 and TRBJ2-3, the full variable domain is EPEVTQTPSHQVTQMGQEVILRCVPISNHLYFYWYRQILGQKVEFLVSFYNNEISEKSEIFDDQFSVERPDGSNFTLKIRSTKLEDSAMYFCASSEAGTGVTDTQYFGPGTRLTVL.

The chain links TRBV28 to TRBJ2-2; 10 nucleotides match TRBD2. Germline V gene lookup returns CDR1 MDHEN and CDR2 SYDVKM. J was trimmed by 5 bases and V by 3 bases; bases with no gene match: 9. This CDR3 has 17 amino acids. The CDR3 DNA reads as TGTGCCAGCAGTTTCCCCGGACTAGCGGAGCCAACCGGGGAGCTGTTTTTT. This sequence encodes CASSFPGLAEPTGELFF.

J is TRBJ1-1 and V is TRBV5-1, with D hard to call. Between the trimmed V and J ends, which lost 0 bases and 1 base, there was a span of 10 bases. From germline, CDR1 is SGHRS and CDR2 YFSETQ. This CDR3 is 15 amino acids long. CDR3 in DNA: TGCGCCAGCAGCTTGGATGGAGGACCGAACACTGAAGCTTTCTTT. Its protein product is CASSLDGGPNTEAFF.

The chain is built from TRBV5-1 and TRBJ2-1, with D unresolved. This CDR3 comprises 11 residues. The ends were cut back, 5 bases at V and 5 bases at J, with 5 bases in the middle. Germline V gives CDR1 SGHRS, CDR2 YFSETQ. The CDR3: CASSLDNEQFF. CDR3 DNA sequence: TGCGCCAGCAGTCTCGACAATGAGCAGTTCTTC. Supplemented by reference TRBV5-1 and TRBJ2-1, the full variable domain reads KAGVTQTPRYLIKTRGQQVTLSCSPISGHRSVSWYQQTPGQGLQFLFEYFSETQRNKGNFPGRFSGRQFSNSRSEMNVSTLELGDSALYLCASSLDNEQFFGPGTRLTVL.

This chain uses TRBV6-4 with TRBJ2-3; the D is unclear. Trimming removed 3 bases from V and 0 bases from J, with 10 bases in between. The CDR3 covers 15 residues. The germline CDR1 and CDR2 sequences are MRHNA and SNTAGT. CDR3 sequence reads: CASSERHTSTDTQYF. CDR3 coding DNA: TGTGCCAGCAGTGAAAGACATACTAGCACAGATACGCAGTATTTT.

The chain links TRBV28 to TRBJ2-7, with 12 bases aligning to TRBD2. V was pared by 1 base and J by 4 bases, with 11 bases of the junction left unmatched. The germline CDR1 and CDR2 sequences are MDHEN and SYDVKM. The CDR3 is 18 amino acids. CDR3 sequence reads: CASSLLVGLAGTDYEQYF. CDR3 nucleotide sequence: TGTGCCAGCAGTTTATTAGTCGGACTAGCGGGAACAGATTACGAGCAGTACTTC. Variable domain in full (rest from reference TRBV28 and TRBJ2-7): DVKVTQSSRYLVKRTGEKVFLECVQDMDHENMFWYRQDPGLGLRLIYFSYDVKMKEKGDIPEGYSVSREKKERFSLILESASTNQTSMYLCASSLLVGLAGTDYEQYFGPGTRLTVT.

The sample holds one count of this clone. The V gene is TRBV5-1, the J gene TRBJ2-1; 9 nucleotides line up with TRBD2. The length of the CDR3 is 16 residues. The trim removed 4 bases at V and 8 bases at J, leaving 13 bases unmatched. The germline V gene has CDR1 SGHRS and CDR2 YFSETQ. The CDR3 nucleotides read TGCGCCAGCAGCCTTGGCCGGACTAGCGATACCCATGAGCAGTTCTTC. This encodes CASSLGRTSDTHEQFF.